The rows below give T cell receptor beta chains drawn from one sample of a study of blood T cell repertoires in COVID-19. Method: immunoSEQ multiplex PCR; TCRdb's copy keeps in-frame clones and lacks some. This table has about 150,000 clones, around three quarters appearing once. What was sequenced was peripheral blood. The origin of the receptors is a man older than 75 with acute or convalescent COVID-19. Each CDR3 is given with its conserved first and last residue. The D gene is left open where the match is weak. Clone size is not always given. Where it is, it says once, few, many or a class for expanded clones.

d_call | clone_size | j_call | v_call | cdr3_aa | cdr3_nt
TRBD1 | - | TRBJ2-3 | TRBV7-9 | CASSTAQGGDTQYF | TGTGCCAGCAGCACCGCACAGGGGGGAGATACGCAGTATTTT
TRBD2 | few | TRBJ2-5 | TRBV11-1 | CASSLGGGAGETQYF | TGTGCCAGCAGCTTAGGCGGGGGGGCCGGGGAGACCCAGTACTTC
TRBD1 | - | TRBJ2-3 | TRBV18 | CASSPRTGLGGTDTQYF | TGTGCCAGCTCACCAAGGACAGGGTTGGGAGGCACAGATACGCAGTATTTT
TRBD1 | once | TRBJ1-1 | TRBV10-3 | CAISELGQGGTEAFF | TGTGCCATCAGTGAACTAGGACAGGGAGGGACTGAAGCTTTCTTT
- | once | TRBJ2-7 | TRBV6-2/TRBV6-3 | CASSYGRLVGRTPYEQYF | TGTGCCAGCAGTTACGGTAGGTTGGTTGGCAGGACACCCTACGAGCAGTACTTC
- | - | TRBJ2-2 | TRBV20-1 | CSASKGGTGELFF | TGCAGTGCTAGTAAAGGGGGCACCGGGGAGCTGTTTTTT
TRBD1 | - | TRBJ2-7 | TRBV29-1 | CSVEGQGLNEQYF | TGCAGCGTTGAGGGACAGGGGTTAAACGAGCAGTACTTC
- | - | TRBJ2-5 | TRBV2 | CASSLEQRETQYF | TGTGCCAGCAGCTTGGAGCAAAGGGAGACCCAGTACTTC
TRBD2 | - | TRBJ2-3 | TRBV4-3 | CASSREAGGRGTDTQYF | TGCGCCAGCAGCCGAGAAGCGGGGGGGCGCGGTACAGATACGCAGTATTTT
- | once | TRBJ2-1 | TRBV6-1 | CASSENQRRTYNEQFF | TGTGCCAGCAGTGAGAATCAGCGGAGAACCTACAATGAGCAGTTCTTC
- | once | TRBJ2-4 | TRBV7-2 | CASSPPGNIQYF | TGTGCCAGCAGCCCGCCCGGTAACATTCAGTACTTC
- | - | TRBJ1-1 | TRBV6-5 | CASSGEGESEAFF | TGTGCCAGCAGCGGAGAGGGGGAGTCTGAAGCTTTCTTT
- | few | TRBJ2-6 | TRBV2 | CASSPGYSGANVLTF | TGTGCCAGCAGCCCCGGGTACTCTGGGGCCAACGTCCTGACTTTC
- | - | TRBJ1-2 | TRBV5-4 | CASSLGQDRFAYGYTF | TGTGCCAGCAGCTTGGGGCAGGACAGATTCGCCTATGGCTACACCTTC
TRBD2 | - | TRBJ2-3 | TRBV5-1 | CASSPGTSGVSGADTQYF | TGCGCCAGCAGCCCAGGGACTAGCGGGGTAAGCGGCGCAGATACGCAGTATTTT
- | - | TRBJ2-1 | TRBV7-9 | CASRERQGEQFF | TGTGCCAGCAGAGAGAGGCAGGGGGAGCAGTTCTTC
- | - | TRBJ2-5 | TRBV19 | CASSTPRVGGETQYF | TGTGCCAGTAGTACCCCCCGGGTAGGGGGAGAGACCCAGTACTTC
TRBD1 | - | TRBJ1-2 | TRBV18 | CASSPTDRVSGGYTF | TGTGCCAGCTCCCCTACGGACAGGGTCAGCGGTGGCTACACCTTC
- | once | TRBJ2-5 | TRBV18 | CASSAEGETQYF | TGTGCCAGCTCAGCCGAGGGAGAGACCCAGTACTTC
- | once | TRBJ1-5 | TRBV6-5 | CASSYLSGNQPQHF | TGTGCCAGCAGTTACCTATCCGGCAATCAGCCCCAGCATTTT
TRBD2 | - | TRBJ2-5 | TRBV6-5 | CASSSPSGAQETQYF | TGTGCCAGCAGTTCGCCTAGCGGGGCGCAGGAGACCCAGTACTTC
- | - | TRBJ1-2 | TRBV3-1/TRBV3-2 | CASSRNWGPTF | TGTGCCAGCAGCCGAAACTGGGGGCCTACCTTC
- | - | TRBJ2-3 | TRBV19 | CAGGGESTDTQYF | TGTGCCGGCGGTGGGGAGAGCACAGATACGCAGTATTTT
- | - | TRBJ2-5 | TRBV12-3/TRBV12-4 | CASSGEGWETQYF | TGTGCCAGCAGCGGGGAAGGATGGGAGACCCAGTACTTC
- | - | TRBJ1-2 | TRBV6-5 | CASSFRRGDYGYTF | TGTGCCAGCAGTTTCCGGAGAGGAGACTATGGCTACACCTTC
- | - | TRBJ2-5 | TRBV18 | CASSPTEETQYF | TGTGCCAGCTCACCAACGGAAGAGACCCAGTACTTC
- | - | TRBJ2-5 | TRBV3-1/TRBV3-2 | CASSQSQGGGGETQYF | TGTGCCAGCAGCCAAAGCCAGGGGGGTGGGGGAGAGACCCAGTACTTC
- | few | TRBJ2-5 | TRBV3-1/TRBV3-2 | CASSLGRADGGTQYF | TGTGCCAGCAGCCTCGGGAGAGCAGACGGAGGGACCCAGTACTTC
- | - | TRBJ2-3 | TRBV3-1/TRBV3-2 | CASSQDPGGREAQYF | TGTGCCAGCAGCCAAGATCCTGGGGGCCGAGAGGCGCAGTATTTT
- | few | TRBJ2-1 | TRBV7-2 | CASSLAGGAQYEQFF | TGTGCCAGCAGCTTAGCGGGGGGAGCCCAGTATGAGCAGTTCTTC
- | few | TRBJ1-2 | TRBV13 | CASSARAGRASNYGYTF | TGTGCCAGCAGCGCAAGGGCAGGGCGAGCGTCTAACTATGGCTACACCTTC
TRBD1 | - | TRBJ1-2 | TRBV25-1 | CASSGLRGTYGYTF | TGTGCCAGCAGTGGCCTCAGGGGGACATATGGCTACACCTTC
TRBD2 | - | TRBJ2-1 | TRBV2 | CASRTGTSLDEQFF | TGTGCCAGCAGGACCGGGACTAGTTTGGATGAGCAGTTCTTC